The clone carrying this T cell receptor (beta chain) has only a few counts. The entry originates in a study of identical twins. TCRdb reanalysed the 5' RACE reads using MiXCR and keeps one entry per CDR3 protein. The repertoire holds under 250,000 distinct CDR3 sequences, 7.5% seen once, with about 1.9% in the top ten. The CDR3 consists of 16 residues. Trimming removed 5 bases from V and 7 bases from J; junction bases left unmatched: 15. Germline lookup yields CDR1 KGHSH and CDR2 LQKENI. Healthy Caucasian donors formed the entire cohort. These sequences were also reported in another study, on yellow fever vaccine responses in identical twins.

The sample consisted of memory (CD45RO+) T cells sorted from blood. This TCR was recovered from a woman under 30 in good health. V gene TRBV18 combines with J gene TRBJ2-7, with 9 nucleotides matching TRBD2. CDR3 nucleotide sequence: TGTGCCAGCTCATCCTTAAGCGGGGGGCCATCTAATGAGCAGTACTTC. Its protein is CASSSLSGGPSNEQYF.